The clone carrying this TCR beta chain was recorded many times. Its antigen is not identified. This record belongs to a study of neurological immune-mediated disorders. Study-wide context: Among the approximately 34 patients with multiple sclerosis, roughly 31 were relapsing-remitting, while 3 were secondary progressive. Study results and limitations: Phylogenetic analysis grouped 18 of 34 multiple sclerosis patients' repertoires together, suggesting a possible repertoire signature. Across subjects, no CDR3 amino acid sequence appeared in expanded clones of more than one subject, a finding that suggested private repertoires in all groups.

This sample's time point: longitudinal time-point 2. TCRdb reanalysed the 5' RACE reads using MiXCR and keeps one entry per CDR3 protein. Here the sample spans about 80,000 distinct CDR3 sequences, about 5% being singletons. Sequenced: PBMCs. The TCR originated in a woman between 55 and 75 years old with multiple sclerosis.

The CDR3 is CSVVVTGGYTF. CDR3 in DNA: TGCAGCGTTGTCGTGACGGGCGGCTACACCTTC. The chain combines TRBV29-1 with TRBJ1-2; D not certain. Trimming shortened V by 4 bases and J by 8 bases, and 11 bases separated the two germline ends. This CDR3 region has 11 residues. Germline loops: CDR1 SQVTM, CDR2 ANQGSEA.